The 28 T cell receptor beta chains reported below all come from one sample, sequenced in a study of cytomegalovirus exposure and HLA in healthy donors. The assay was immunoSEQ multiplex PCR, and TCRdb's table has in-frame clones only and misses some. The sample consists of approximately 60,000 clones, 95% of them appearing once. The sequenced sample was PBMCs. Receptors originate from a young woman in good health and CMV-seropositive.

This chain connects TRBV6-4 to TRBJ1-5, with D unresolved. The CDR3 loop spans 13 amino acids. V was clipped by 10 bases and J by 0 bases, with 10 bases between them. CDR1 is MRHNA and CDR2 is SNTAGT in the germline V gene. The CDR3 protein is CATSQNSNQPQHF. The CDR3 DNA reads TGTGCCACCTCGCAGAATAGCAATCAGCCCCAGCATTTT.

The chain uses TRBV6-1 and TRBJ1-1; TRBD1 matches at 7 bases. Trimming at V came to 0 bases and at J to 4 bases, leaving 8 bases not matched to a gene. This CDR3 region has 16 residues. Germline loops: CDR1 MNHNS, CDR2 SASEGT. CDR3 nucleotide sequence: TGTGCCAGCAGTGAAGCGCTTGATCAGGGGGGCACTGAAGCTTTCTTT. Its protein product is CASSEALDQGGTEAFF.

The chain couples TRBV5-1 to TRBJ1-5; 8 positions agree with TRBD1. Germline V gene data show CDR1 as SGHRS and CDR2 as YFSETQ. The V segment lost 4 bases and the J segment 3 bases; nucleotides outside the gene matches: 6. This CDR3 has 15 amino acids. DNA for the CDR3: TGCGCCAGCAGCGTGGGACAGGCGGACAATCAGCCCCAGCATTTT. Its translation: CASSVGQADNQPQHF.

This clone was counted between two and nine times. CDR3 residues: CASSFKPSGDSEAFF. CDR3 bases: TGTGCCAGCAGCTTTAAACCTTCGGGGGACTCCGAAGCTTTCTTT. This chain joins TRBV11-1 and TRBJ1-1; D perhaps matches TRBD1 (5 bases). The CDR3 extends over 15 amino acids. Trimming removed 3 bases from V and 8 bases from J, with 19 bases in between. The germline V gene encodes CDR1 SGHAT and CDR2 FQDESV (reference sequence).

The V gene is TRBV4-2, the J gene TRBJ1-2, with 7 bases lining up with TRBD1. This CDR3 spans 17 amino acids. CDR1 and CDR2 (germline): LGHNA, YNFKEQ. With 0 bases clipped from V and 6 bases from J, the junction kept 13 bases outside the gene matches. CDR3 sequence (DNA): TGTGCCAGCAGCCAAGATAGTCGGGCGGCAGGGGGGAATGGCTACACCTTC. It is translated as CASSQDSRAAGGNGYTF.

This chain links TRBV2 with TRBJ2-7; D might be TRBD1 (5 bases). Trimming took 10 bases from V and 1 from J, leaving 17 bases between them. This CDR3 spans 14 amino acids. Germline V gene lookup returns CDR1 SNHLY and CDR2 FYNNEI. As DNA, the CDR3 is TGTGCCACCCAAGGCCAGGGTTTATCCTACGAGCAGTACTTC. Protein sequence: CATQGQGLSYEQYF.

The rearrangement uses TRBV5-6 and TRBJ2-7; the D gene is possibly TRBD1 (6 bases). Germline-derived CDR1 and CDR2 are SGHDT and YYEEEE. The CDR3 runs 15 residues. V was pared by 1 base and J by 2 bases, with 13 bases between. CDR3 nucleotide sequence: TGTGCCAGCAGCTTGATGCAGGGGAGAGCCTACGAGCAGTACTTC. Amino acid sequence: CASSLMQGRAYEQYF. The full variable domain, rest sourced from reference TRBV5-6 and TRBJ2-7, is DAGVTQSPTHLIKTRGQQVTLRCSPKSGHDTVSWYQQALGQGPQFIFQYYEEEERQRGNFPDRFSGHQFPNYSSELNVNALLLGDSALYLCASSLMQGRAYEQYFGPGTRLTVT.

This rearrangement joins TRBV10-3 to TRBJ2-1; D call uncertain. The CDR3 has 14 amino acids. Trimming left V 7 bases short and J 3 bases short, with 13 bases between. CDR1 is ENHRY, CDR2 SYGVKD, per germline. The CDR3 DNA reads as TGTGCCATCACCGCCGAGAGGAGCTACAATGAGCAGTTCTTC. Amino acids: CAITAERSYNEQFF.

The chain links TRBV15 to TRBJ2-5; D uncertain. This CDR3 is built from 15 residues. V gave up 3 bases and J gave up 0 bases, with 11 bases separating them. Germline values: CDR1 LNHNV, CDR2 YYDKDF (reference sequence). CDR3 sequence (DNA): TGTGCCACCAGCAGTACCTGGGCAAACCAAGAGACCCAGTACTTC. It is translated as CATSSTWANQETQYF. Full variable domain (missing parts from reference TRBV15 and TRBJ2-5): DAMVIQNPRYQVTQFGKPVTLSCSQTLNHNVMYWYQQKSSQAPKLLFHYYDKDFNNEADTPDNFQSRRPNTSFCFLDIRSPGLGDTAMYLCATSSTWANQETQYFGPGTRLLVL.

V is TRBV2 and J is TRBJ2-5, with unresolved D. The CDR3 consists of 13 residues. V gave up 1 base and J gave up 5 bases, with 8 bases separating them. CDR1 and CDR2 from the germline V gene are SNHLY and FYNNEI. The CDR3 is CASSEVRSETQYF. DNA of the CDR3: TGTGCCAGCAGTGAAGTCAGGTCCGAGACCCAGTACTTC. The variable domain in full, completed from reference TRBV2 and TRBJ2-5, reads EPEVTQTPSHQVTQMGQEVILRCVPISNHLYFYWYRQILGQKVEFLVSFYNNEISEKSEIFDDQFSVERPDGSNFTLKIRSTKLEDSAMYFCASSEVRSETQYFGPGTRLLVL.

The sample holds a few counts of this clone. This sequence joins TRBV7-2 and TRBJ1-3, with D tentatively TRBD1 (5 bases). The CDR3 sequence is 13 residues long. The V and J ends lost 5 bases and 4 bases respectively, with 9 bases between them. Germline V lookup: CDR1 SGHTA, CDR2 FQGNSA. CDR3 sequence: CASSEWGGNTIYF. CDR3 sequence (DNA): TGTGCCAGCAGCGAATGGGGCGGAAACACCATATATTTT.

The CDR3: CAGNLAGGADTQYF. The CDR3 DNA reads as TGTGCCGGAAATCTAGCGGGGGGGGCAGATACGCAGTATTTT. The rearrangement joins TRBV2 to TRBJ2-3; 12 nucleotides agree with TRBD2. The CDR3 runs to 14 residues. V was clipped by 11 bases and J by 4 bases; unmatched bases: 7. The germline V gene encodes CDR1 SNHLY and CDR2 FYNNEI.

This chain links TRBV20-1 with TRBJ2-3, with D perhaps TRBD2 (6 bases). The CDR3 covers 11 residues. CDR1 is DFQATT, CDR2 SNEGSKA, per germline (reference sequence). As DNA, the CDR3 is TGCGCTGGGACTGACACAGATACGCAGTATTTT. This encodes CAGTDTDTQYF.

This chain joins TRBV28 and TRBJ2-6, with D tentatively TRBD2 (5 bases). V was trimmed by 6 bases and J by 0 bases, leaving 18 bases between them. CDR3 length equals 18 residues. Germline lookup yields CDR1 MDHEN and CDR2 SYDVKM. CDR3 nucleotide sequence: TGTGCCAGCAGCCTAACCCAAGGTGGAGGCTCTGGGGCCAACGTCCTGACTTTC. It encodes CASSLTQGGGSGANVLTF.

In this sample, this clone turned up once. This chain links TRBV7-9 with TRBJ2-5; 9 bases map to TRBD2. Unmatched junction bases numbered 4, after V lost 0 bases and J lost 2 bases. CDR1 is SEHNR, CDR2 FQNEAQ, per germline (reference sequence). The length of the CDR3 is 16 residues. The DNA of the CDR3 is TGTGCCAGCAGCTTAGCGCGGGGACTAGCACAAGAGACCCAGTACTTC. As protein: CASSLARGLAQETQYF.

The CDR3 DNA follows: TGTGCCAGCAGCTTAGAGGCCGCGGGGCAGCCCCAGCATTTT. It translates to CASSLEAAGQPQHF. The J gene is TRBJ1-5, the V gene TRBV7-8; no clear D. Germline assignment: CDR1 SGHVS and CDR2 FQNEAQ. The V end was cut by 1 base, the J end by 7 bases, with 11 bases between. This CDR3 is built from 14 residues. Supplemented by reference TRBV7-8 and TRBJ1-5, the full variable domain reads GAGVSQSPRYKVAKRGQDVALRCDPISGHVSLFWYQQALGQGPEFLTYFQNEAQLDKSGLPSDRFFAERPEGSVSTLKIQRTQQEDSAVYLCASSLEAAGQPQHFGDGTRLSIL.

V and J are TRBV9 and TRBJ2-7; D is perhaps TRBD1 (5 bases). The CDR3 contains 14 residues. Trimming cost V 4 bases and J 2 bases, with 13 bases left between them. Germline V CDR1 and CDR2: SGDLS, YYNGEE. CDR3 bases: TGTGCCAGCAGCCTGTGGGGCGGCCCCTACGAGCAGTACTTC. Protein: CASSLWGGPYEQYF.

In its sample, this clone was seen once. CDR3 in DNA: TGTGCCAGCAGTGATCTTAGCGGGGGTAGCACAGATACGCAGTATTTT. It is translated as CASSDLSGGSTDTQYF. V and J are TRBV6-1 and TRBJ2-3; 9 bases agree with TRBD2. The CDR3 length is 16 residues. In germline, CDR1 is MNHNS, CDR2 SASEGT. Trimming at V came to 3 bases and at J to 0 bases, leaving 4 bases not matched to a gene.

The V call is TRBV4-1, the J call TRBJ2-7; 9 bases align to TRBD1. With 4 bases clipped from V and 4 bases from J, the junction kept 14 bases outside the gene matches. The CDR3 sequence is 17 residues long. In germline, CDR1 is MGHRA, CDR2 YSYEKL. The CDR3 region has the DNA TGCGCCAGCAGCCCGACGGACGGACAGGGGCTTCTATACGAGCAGTACTTC. Protein sequence: CASSPTDGQGLLYEQYF.

The CDR3 nucleotides are TGTGCCAGCAGCCCCCTGGCGGGGACCTTAGCCAAAAACATTCAGTACTTC. Protein product: CASSPLAGTLAKNIQYF. V gene TRBV7-2 combines with J gene TRBJ2-4; possible D gene TRBD2, 6 bases. V lost 5 bases and J lost 0, with 17 bases in between. The CDR3 has 17 residues. From germline, CDR1 is SGHTA and CDR2 FQGNSA.

A note on this clone: Compared with germline, one end of the junction differs, possibly owing to a read error. This chain joins TRBV10-2 and TRBJ1-1; no firm D call. The CDR3 loop spans 12 amino acids. Looked up from germline, CDR1 is WSHSY and CDR2 is SAAADI. The CDR3 is CASREWSTEAFF. For the CDR3, the DNA is TGCGCCAGCAGGGAGTGGAGCACTGAAGCTTTCTTT.

The chain carries TRBV28 and TRBJ2-7; 8 bases are shared with TRBD1. Looked up from germline, CDR1 is MDHEN and CDR2 is SYDVKM. V shed 5 bases, J shed 5 bases, and the junction held 8 bases outside the gene matches. The CDR3 is 14 amino acids. The CDR3 coding sequence is TGTGCCAGCAGTCTAACCGGGACAGGCAACGAGCAGTACTTC. Translating gives CASSLTGTGNEQYF.

This chain joins TRBV18 and TRBJ1-5, with D possibly matching TRBD1 (6 bases). V shed 2 bases and J shed 4 bases, with 9 bases lying between them. Germline assignment: CDR1 KGHSH and CDR2 LQKENI. The CDR3 totals 14 residues. The CDR3 sequence: CASSPGQRNQPQHF. The DNA of the CDR3 is TGTGCCAGCTCACCAGGACAGAGAAATCAGCCCCAGCATTTT.

The chain employs TRBV10-2 and TRBJ1-1; the D gene is possibly TRBD1 (5 bases). This CDR3 is 13 amino acids long. Looked up from germline, CDR1 is WSHSY and CDR2 is SAAADI. V was clipped by 3 bases and J by 6 bases, with 11 bases between them. The chain's CDR3 is CASSEGRASEAFF. The DNA of the CDR3 is TGCGCCAGCAGTGAAGGCAGGGCCTCTGAAGCTTTCTTT.

V gene TRBV7-8 combines with J gene TRBJ2-7, with D perhaps TRBD1 (5 bases). This CDR3 has 16 residues. Germline CDR1 is SGHVS and CDR2 is FQNEAQ. V shed 1 base and J shed 6 bases, with 19 bases lying between them. The CDR3 is CASSLGGLVRRREQYF. The CDR3 nucleotides are TGTGCCAGCAGCTTAGGGGGCCTGGTACGGCGTCGCGAGCAGTACTTC.

This clone appeared once. This chain uses TRBV5-1 with TRBJ1-6; D perhaps matches TRBD1 (5 bases). This CDR3 has 13 residues. Germline V gene data show CDR1 as SGHRS and CDR2 as YFSETQ. With 0 bases removed from V and 7 bases from J, the gap between germline ends came to 5 bases. The CDR3 is CASSLGTNSPLHF. DNA of the CDR3: TGCGCCAGCAGCTTGGGGACAAATTCACCCCTCCACTTT.

The J gene is TRBJ2-5, the V gene TRBV6-5; tentatively, D is TRBD2 (6 bases). CDR1 is MNHEY, CDR2 SVGAGI, per germline. The CDR3 spans 13 residues. Trimming took off 4 bases at V and 5 bases at J, with 11 bases between the two ends. The CDR3 sequence is CASSFTGGETQYF. The CDR3 DNA reads TGTGCCAGCAGTTTCACAGGAGGGGAGACCCAGTACTTC.

The chain employs TRBV7-2 and TRBJ1-2; TRBD1 aligns across 7 bases. The CDR3 runs 15 residues. Germline V lookup: CDR1 SGHTA, CDR2 FQGNSA. J was trimmed by 5 bases and V by 5 bases; bases with no gene match: 11. This chain's CDR3 is CASSQRQGPGYGYTF. As DNA, the CDR3 is TGTGCCAGCAGCCAGAGACAGGGCCCGGGGTATGGCTACACCTTC.